The 29 T cell receptor beta chains given below trace back to one sample, sequenced in a study of early stage breast cancer tumors. The repertoire was sequenced with immunoSEQ multiplex PCR; TCRdb's copy has only in-frame clones and lacks some. The profile shows about 31,000 clones, 70% to 75% of them singletons. What was sequenced was breast tumor tissue. These receptors all stem from a person aged 25 to 45 with breast cancer.

The J gene is TRBJ2-2, the V gene TRBV4-2, with 7 bases identical to TRBD2. Germline assignment: CDR1 LGHNA and CDR2 YNFKEQ. CDR3 length: 13 residues. With 5 bases clipped from V and 6 bases from J, the junction kept 3 bases outside the gene matches. In DNA form, the CDR3 reads TGTGCCAGCAGCGAGCGGGATCCCGGGGAGCTGTTTTTT. Residues: CASSERDPGELFF.

V is TRBV5-1 and J is TRBJ2-3, with D perhaps matching TRBD2 (6 bases). Germline V CDR1 and CDR2: SGHRS, YFSETQ. This CDR3 comprises 15 residues. V was pared by 0 bases and J by 6 bases, with 14 bases between. CDR3 region: CASSLGTSLRDTQYF. In nucleotides, the CDR3 is TGCGCCAGCAGCTTGGGTACTAGCCTTCGGGATACGCAGTATTTT.

The chain employs TRBV2 and TRBJ2-2; 10 bases line up with TRBD1. J gave up 6 bases and V 6 bases, and 16 bases lay outside the gene matches. The germline V gene encodes CDR1 SNHLY and CDR2 FYNNEI. The CDR3 consists of 18 residues. The CDR3 spells CASRQPGQGKLPSGELFF. DNA of the CDR3: TGTGCCAGCAGGCAACCGGGACAGGGGAAATTGCCGTCCGGGGAGCTGTTTTTT.

The chain recombines TRBV29-1 with TRBJ2-2; TRBD2 aligns across 11 bases. The ends lost 7 bases at V and 4 bases at J; junction bases unmatched: 5. The CDR3 totals 14 residues. CDR1 and CDR2 from the germline V gene are SQVTM and ANQGSEA. CDR3 nucleotides: TGCAGCGCCCTACTAGCGGGAGTCACCGGGGAGCTGTTTTTT. It encodes CSALLAGVTGELFF.

This chain joins TRBV7-9 and TRBJ1-3; a weak D match, TRBD1 (5 bases). This CDR3 comprises 17 residues. Germline assignment: CDR1 SEHNR and CDR2 FQNEAQ (reference sequence). Trimming took off 2 bases at V and 2 bases at J, with 16 bases between the two ends. The CDR3 DNA is TGTGCCAGCAGCTTATCCCCTTCCTGGGGGACTGGAAACACCATATATTTT. It codes for CASSLSPSWGTGNTIYF.

The rearrangement joins TRBV7-9 to TRBJ1-1; no definite D call. Germline CDR1 is SEHNR and CDR2 is FQNEAQ (reference sequence). V lost 1 base, J lost 5 bases, and 17 bases lay in between. This CDR3 is built from 16 residues. CDR3 in amino acids: CASSLEVSLGKTEAFF. The CDR3, as DNA: TGTGCCAGCAGCTTAGAGGTCAGCCTGGGAAAAACTGAAGCTTTCTTT.

This chain joins TRBV7-3 and TRBJ2-2; D is perhaps TRBD1 (5 bases). Deletions cut 0 bases from V and 4 bases from J, with 12 bases between. This CDR3 spans 16 amino acids. Per germline, CDR1 SGHTA and CDR2 FQGTGA. The CDR3 is CASSLTSARGTGELFF. CDR3 DNA sequence: TGTGCCAGCAGCTTAACTTCGGCTAGGGGCACCGGGGAGCTGTTTTTT.

The J gene is TRBJ2-2, the V gene TRBV10-3; the D is unclear. V was pared by 2 bases and J by 6 bases, with 13 bases between. Germline V lookup: CDR1 ENHRY, CDR2 SYGVKD. This CDR3 is 15 amino acids long. CDR3 DNA: TGTGCCATCAGTGAGGGGATTGTTGGGGCCGGGGAGCTGTTTTTT. This gives the protein CAISEGIVGAGELFF.

V and J are TRBV4-1 and TRBJ1-2; D is unresolved. CDR1 MGHRA and CDR2 YSYEKL come from the germline V gene. V was shortened by 1 base and J by 2 bases, with 5 bases between the two germline ends. There are 13 residues in the CDR3. CDR3 coding DNA: TGCGCCAGCAGCCAAGCCGTGAACTATGGCTACACCTTC. This gives the protein CASSQAVNYGYTF.

In regard to this clone: One end of the junction does not line up with germline, which may come from a read error. The chain uses TRBV2 and TRBJ2-1, with D unresolved. The CDR3 length is 13 residues. Germline CDR1 SNHLY, CDR2 FYNNEI. CDR3 in amino acids: CASIENYHNEQFF. For the CDR3, the DNA is TGTGCCAGCATTGAAAATTACCACAATGAGCAGTTCTTC.

This chain joins TRBV5-5 and TRBJ1-1; 9 nucleotides match TRBD1. The V segment lost 3 bases and the J segment 5 bases; nucleotides outside the gene matches: 2. The CDR3 consists of 13 residues. The germline CDR1 and CDR2 sequences are SGHKS and YYEKEE (reference sequence). CDR3 loop: CASSWDRATEAFF. Here the CDR3 DNA reads TGTGCCAGCAGCTGGGACAGGGCGACTGAAGCTTTCTTT.

The chain recombines TRBV11-2 with TRBJ2-7; 8 nucleotides line up with TRBD2. Trimming cost V 0 bases and J 5 bases; bases outside gene matches: 9. Germline V gene lookup returns CDR1 SGHAT and CDR2 FQNNGV. The CDR3 is 16 residues long. Here the CDR3 reads CASSLDSGTSTHEQYF. The CDR3 nucleotides read TGTGCCAGCAGCTTAGATTCTGGGACTAGTACCCACGAGCAGTACTTC.

This clone occurred a few times. The chain carries TRBV27 and TRBJ2-1; the D gene is possibly TRBD1 (6 bases). Looked up from germline, CDR1 is MNHEY and CDR2 is SMNVEV (reference sequence). The CDR3 is 15 amino acids. The V end was cut by 4 bases, the J end by 8 bases, with 18 bases between. As DNA, the CDR3 is TGTGCCAGCAGTTCCCGGGACATTTCGTTCGATGAGCAGTTCTTC. Its protein product is CASSSRDISFDEQFF.

The chain recombines TRBV29-1 with TRBJ2-7; 8 nucleotides align to TRBD2. The ends lost 5 bases at V and 5 bases at J; junction bases unmatched: 5. The CDR3 is 12 residues long. The germline gives CDR1 SQVTM, CDR2 ANQGSEA. CDR3 DNA: TGCAGCGTTCGCGGGAGGATCCACGAGCAGTACTTC. Protein product: CSVRGRIHEQYF.

V is TRBV2 and J is TRBJ2-3, with 7 nucleotides matching TRBD2. The CDR3 spans 14 residues. Germline lookup yields CDR1 SNHLY and CDR2 FYNNEI. With 3 bases clipped from V and 7 bases from J, the junction kept 7 bases outside the gene matches. The CDR3 nucleotides read TGTGCCAGCAGTGACAGGGACTATCTATATACGCAGTATTTT. Its protein is CASSDRDYLYTQYF.

The chain employs TRBV5-4 and TRBJ2-3, with 8 bases lining up with TRBD2. The CDR3 has 15 residues. V lost 6 bases, J lost 4 bases, and 10 bases stayed unmatched. Germline values: CDR1 SGHNT, CDR2 YYREEE (reference sequence). This chain's CDR3 is CASTRGTRKSDTQYF. The DNA for the CDR3 is TGTGCCAGCACCCGCGGGACTAGAAAGTCAGATACGCAGTATTTT. Together with reference TRBV5-4 and TRBJ2-3, the CDR3 gives the full variable domain: ETGVTQSPTHLIKTRGQQVTLRCSSQSGHNTVSWYQQALGQGPQFIFQYYREEENGRGNFPPRFSGLQFPNYSSELNVNALELDDSALYLCASTRGTRKSDTQYFGPGTRLTVL.

The rearrangement uses TRBV25-1 and TRBJ1-4; D unresolved. Germline assignment: CDR1 MGHDK and CDR2 SYGVNS. V lost 4 bases to trimming and J lost 8 bases, with 11 bases between them. The CDR3 contains 13 residues. The CDR3 coding sequence is TGTGCCAGCAGTGGCGGACTGTGGGAAAAACTGTTTTTT. Amino acid sequence: CASSGGLWEKLFF. The entire variable domain, with the rest obtained from reference TRBV25-1 and TRBJ1-4, is as follows: EADIYQTPRYLVIGTGKKITLECSQTMGHDKMYWYQQDPGMELHLIHYSYGVNSTEKGDLSSESTVSRIRTEHFPLTLESARPSHTSQYLCASSGGLWEKLFFGSGTQLSVL.

The chain recombines TRBV14 with TRBJ2-7; no definite D call. V was trimmed by 0 bases and J by 2 bases, leaving 8 bases between them. CDR3 length: 14 residues. Per germline, CDR1 SGHDN and CDR2 FVKESK. The CDR3 DNA reads TGTGCCAGCAGCCAAGACTTCCGACCCTACGAGCAGTACTTC. This translates into CASSQDFRPYEQYF.

The V and J genes are TRBV6-4 and TRBJ2-1, with TRBD2 matching over 9 bases. Looked up from germline, CDR1 is MRHNA and CDR2 is SNTAGT. The CDR3 sequence is 17 residues long. V trimming: 4 bases; J trimming: 2 bases; junction bases outside the gene matches: 9. Written as DNA, the CDR3 is TGTGCCAGCAGTGGCAGCGGGAGGCCCCCCCCCTACAATGAGCAGTTCTTC. Translated, it gives CASSGSGRPPPYNEQFF.

Comment on this clone: The identical CDR3 is also encoded by other nucleotide sequences in the sample. The chain couples TRBV18 to TRBJ2-1; D ambiguous. The V end lost 3 bases, the J end lost 0 bases, and 6 bases lay between the germline ends. The CDR3 runs to 14 residues. Germline loops: CDR1 KGHSH, CDR2 LQKENI. CDR3 residues: CASSPPSSYNEQFF. The CDR3 nucleotides read TGTGCCAGCTCACCGCCGAGCTCCTACAATGAGCAGTTCTTC.

V usage is TRBV7-8 and J usage is TRBJ2-3; 7 bases agree with TRBD1. J was trimmed by 0 bases and V by 6 bases; bases with no gene match: 6. Germline values: CDR1 SGHVS, CDR2 FQNEAQ. The CDR3 covers 15 residues. CDR3 sequence reads: CASSSDRASTDTQYF. The CDR3 DNA sequence: TGTGCCAGCAGTTCCGACAGGGCTAGCACAGATACGCAGTATTTT.

V and J are TRBV4-3 and TRBJ2-1; 7 nucleotides align to TRBD2. V shed 0 bases and J 2 bases; nucleotides not matched to a gene: 7. CDR3 length equals 17 residues. The V gene's germline CDR1 is LGHNA and CDR2 YSLEER. The CDR3 is CASSQDPAGAPYNEQFF. In nucleotides, the CDR3 is TGCGCCAGCAGCCAAGATCCCGCGGGAGCGCCCTACAATGAGCAGTTCTTC.

The V call is TRBV15, the J call TRBJ1-1, with a tentative D call TRBD1 (6 bases). Trimming cost V 1 base and J 1 base, with 10 bases left between them. CDR3 length: 15 amino acids. Germline V lookup: CDR1 LNHNV, CDR2 YYDKDF (reference sequence). The CDR3 DNA follows: TGTGCCACCAGCAGAGGGGGGGCCGGGAACACTGAAGCTTTCTTT. Translated: CATSRGGAGNTEAFF.

The gene calls are TRBV27 and TRBJ2-7; the match to TRBD1 covers 7 bases. Germline V gene sequence: CDR1 MNHEY, CDR2 SMNVEV (reference sequence). Unmatched junction bases numbered 13, after V lost 4 bases and J lost 7 bases. This CDR3 is 15 amino acids long. The CDR3 DNA reads TGTGCCAGCAGTTCCGAGGGGGCTGGTTCGGGAGAGCAGTACTTC. Translated, it gives CASSSEGAGSGEQYF.

This chain joins TRBV10-2 and TRBJ1-2; no reliable D call. The CDR3 has 18 amino acids. V dropped 0 bases and J dropped 4 bases, with 21 bases sitting between them. Germline V lookup: CDR1 WSHSY, CDR2 SAAADI. CDR3 DNA: TGCGCCAGCAGTGAGTCCTTAGGGATCACTCAGCGGGGCTATGGCTACACCTTC. Translation gives CASSESLGITQRGYGYTF.

The sample holds a few counts of this clone. J is TRBJ1-2 and V is TRBV29-1; D not certain. The germline V gene encodes CDR1 SQVTM and CDR2 ANQGSEA. The ends were cut back, 4 bases at V and 5 bases at J, with 11 bases in the middle. The CDR3 runs to 12 residues. The CDR3 region is CSVARSRYGYTF. DNA for the CDR3: TGCAGCGTTGCCCGCAGTAGGTATGGCTACACCTTC.

The chain has TRBV5-1 and TRBJ1-1; tentatively, D is TRBD1 (5 bases). Trimming stripped 1 base from V and 1 base from J, with 17 bases between. Germline V CDR1 and CDR2: SGHRS, YFSETQ. The CDR3 spans 17 residues. The CDR3 here is CASSLWVGAHENTEAFF. CDR3 DNA: TGCGCCAGCAGCTTGTGGGTAGGGGCGCATGAGAACACTGAAGCTTTCTTT.

The chain combines TRBV30 with TRBJ1-3, with 9 bases aligning to TRBD1. The CDR3 covers 14 residues. Per germline, CDR1 GTSNPN and CDR2 SVGIG (reference sequence). After removal of 4 bases from V and 4 bases from J, the junction contained 5 bases not matched to a gene. CDR3 DNA sequence: TGTGCCTGGACCCTACAGGGGGCAGGAAACACCATATATTTT. Protein: CAWTLQGAGNTIYF.

This sequence joins TRBV19 and TRBJ1-1; 8 bases are a match to TRBD1. Per the germline V gene, CDR1 is LNHDA and CDR2 is SQIVND (reference sequence). CDR3 size: 13 residues. After removal of 9 bases from V and 10 bases from J, the junction contained 13 bases not matched to a gene. The CDR3 sequence is CASSGTGAVRAFF. The CDR3 coding sequence is TGTGCCAGCTCCGGGACAGGCGCTGTGAGAGCTTTCTTT. The whole variable domain, filled in from reference TRBV19 and TRBJ1-1, reads DGGITQSPKYLFRKEGQNVTLSCEQNLNHDAMYWYRQDPGQGLRLIYYSQIVNDFQKGDIAEGYSVSREKKESFPLTVTSAQKNPTAFYLCASSGTGAVRAFFGQGTRLTVV.